Given below is one T cell receptor beta chain in context. Its antigen remains unidentified. This sample was taken from a study of cytomegalovirus exposure and HLA in healthy donors. Study-wide points: Later, an analysis showed that TCR beta chains associated with HLA were more clonally expanded than others that were equally common.

Germline lookup yields CDR1 MGHRA and CDR2 YSYEKL. This CDR3 region has 13 residues. Trimming removed 1 base from V and 5 bases from J, with 9 bases in between. Both 60 Vbeta primers and 13 Jbeta primers went into the PCR. In the original workflow: An analysis that came later counted some 81 million unique TCR beta chains, approximately 10 million shared. This table comes from immunoSEQ multiplex PCR, and its TCRdb copy is limited to in-frame clones, with some not included. The DNA was the basis for D and trimming; V, J and clone size are from that table. Among roughly 250,000 clones, over 70% were seen once, and the ten largest hold 0.3% to 0.35%.

Sample: PBMCs. The clonotype comes from a girl aged 2 to 10 in good health and CMV-seronegative. The V call is TRBV4-1, the J call TRBJ2-7; TRBD2 might be the D (5 bases). The CDR3: CASSQGRADEQYF. The CDR3 DNA follows: TGCGCCAGCAGCCAAGGTCGAGCGGACGAGCAGTACTTC.